This entry describes one T cell receptor (beta chain). Its antigen is still unknown. The germline gene is not matched at one end of the junction; a read error may be the cause. The assay was immunoSEQ multiplex PCR, and TCRdb's table has in-frame clones only and misses some. The sample comprises about 100,000 clones, about 90% of which are singletons, and roughly 2.9% rests with the top ten. Germline values: CDR1 SGHRS, CDR2 YFSETQ. CDR3 length: 14 amino acids. This specimen comes from a study of T cell responses to AZD1222 COVID-19 vaccine. The wider study: Investigators merged groups given second doses at roughly 4 or roughly 12 weeks. Overall study findings and caveats: It was only 6 or 7 AZD1222 recipients who were seropositive at baseline. No repertoire was sampled before or during the peak T cell response, only after it.

Here the sequenced sample was peripheral blood, taken on day 0 of AZD1222 vaccination. The chain uses TRBV5-1 and TRBJ2-1, with 13 nucleotides matching TRBD2. This clonotype was sampled from an adult in good health. The CDR3, as DNA: TGTGCCAGCAGCTCCGGGACTAGCGGGAAAGAGCAGTTCTTC. Its protein is CASSSGTSGKEQFF. Combining the CDR3 with reference TRBV5-1 and TRBJ2-1 gives the whole variable domain KAGVTQTPRYLIKTRGQQVTLSCSPISGHRSVSWYQQTPGQGLQFLFEYFSETQRNKGNFPGRFSGRQFSNSRSEMNVSTLELGDSALYLCASSSGTSGKEQFFGPGTRLTVL.